This T cell receptor beta chain was captured in a study of shared clonotypes between healthy human individuals. General study findings and limits: What naive subsets generally showed was a larger estimated richness than memory subsets showed.

This CDR3 comprises 13 residues. V was clipped by 8 bases and J by 7 bases, with 14 bases between them. The germline V gene encodes CDR1 WSHSY and CDR2 SAAADI. Regarding this clone: Antigen specificity is unknown.

Sorted-subset replicate PCR reactions were performed with approximately 200 ng DNA, corresponding to about 32,000 T cell genomes. Method: immunoSEQ multiplex PCR; TCRdb's copy keeps in-frame clones and lacks some. This sample has 550,000 to 700,000 clones, with around 73% found just once. The V and J genes are TRBV10-2 and TRBJ1-4; D not resolved. Sequencing was performed on memory CD4+ T cells sorted from blood. Subset of the sample: CD45RA-negative fraction. The receptor's source is a woman in her twenties or thirties in good health. The CDR3 sequence: CASEGYGSEKLFF. In nucleotides, the CDR3 is TGCGCCAGCGAAGGGTATGGGAGTGAAAAACTGTTTTTT.